The next 16 T cell receptor beta chains were all read from a single sample in a study of beta chain features in type 1 diabetes (dated by TCRdb to 2016 to 2018). These TCRs' antigens remain unknown. Findings and caveats that apply to the study as a whole: A moderate but significant shortening of TCRB CDR3 length was observed in type 1 diabetes patients in all four CD4+ subsets.

The library came from the immunoSEQ multiplex PCR assay. The High Capacity cDNA Reverse Transcription Kit was used to reverse transcribe all of the isolated RNA, meaning that expressed TCRB transcripts were what got sequenced. As stored in TCRdb, this immuneACCESS dataset retains in-frame rearrangements with V and J assigned. A fraction of the clones does not appear; measured against another copy, unresolved V genes explain less than half of the discrepancy, and the remainder lacks a known reason. The sample includes about 280,000 clones, with around 16% observed a single time. The ten largest clones capture about 0.014% of the sample. The sample comprised naive CD4+ T cells from blood. The sample's cell subset or site label, in plain terms: true naive CD4+ T cells. The receptor source for this set is a man between 18 and 29 years old with type 1 diabetes.

In its sample, this clone was seen a few times. This chain links TRBV5-1 with TRBJ2-7; the D is unclear. CDR1 and CDR2 from the germline V gene are SGHRS and YFSETQ. This CDR3 is built from 15 residues. V lost 0 bases and J 2 bases, leaving 12 bases between the germline ends. In DNA, the CDR3 is TGCGCCAGCAGCTTGGGGGCGACGGCCACCTACGAGCAGTACTTC. Protein sequence: CASSLGATATYEQYF.

The J gene is TRBJ2-5, the V gene TRBV18; TRBD1 matches 9 bases. The DNA matches TRBJ2-7 better at its end, which makes the J call doubtful. The CDR3 has 18 amino acids. CDR1 is KGHSH and CDR2 is LQKENI in the germline V gene. As DNA, the CDR3 is TGTGCCAGCTCACCTATGTCCCAGGTCGGGACAGGGTCCTACGAGCAGTACTTC. It encodes CASSPMSQVGTGSYEQYF.

The genes are TRBV5-1 and TRBJ2-3; D gene uncertain. The CDR3 runs to 14 residues. Germline CDR1 reads SGHRS; CDR2 reads YFSETQ. V was cut by 0 bases and J by 0 bases, with 5 bases left in between. DNA of the CDR3: TGCGCCAGCAGCTTGGACAGCAGCACAGATACGCAGTATTTT. Amino acids: CASSLDSSTDTQYF.

In its sample, this clone was seen a few times. V is TRBV28 and J is TRBJ2-3, with a possible D match to TRBD2 (6 bases). CDR3 length: 13 residues. Deletions cut 8 bases from V and 0 bases from J, with 9 bases between. In germline, CDR1 is MDHEN, CDR2 SYDVKM. CDR3: CASSEGSTDTQYF. As DNA, the CDR3 is TGTGCCAGCTCGGAGGGGAGCACAGATACGCAGTATTTT.

V gene TRBV29-1 combines with J gene TRBJ1-6; D unresolved. In germline, CDR1 is SQVTM, CDR2 ANQGSEA. This CDR3 region has 13 residues. Trimming stripped 4 bases from V and 3 bases from J, with 7 bases between. The CDR3 bases are TGCAGCGTTGGGCGGGACTATAATTCACCCCTCCACTTT. It is translated as CSVGRDYNSPLHF.

This clone has a handful of counts. The chain combines TRBV30 with TRBJ2-4, with D possibly being TRBD1 (6 bases). Germline assignment: CDR1 GTSNPN and CDR2 SVGIG (reference sequence). The CDR3 covers 13 residues. The V gene lost 2 bases and the J gene lost 9 bases, with 14 bases spanning the gap. This CDR3 reads CAWSRTGLGIQYF. DNA for the CDR3: TGTGCCTGGAGTCGAACAGGGTTAGGCATTCAGTACTTC.

The table lists this clone with a few counts. This chain uses TRBV10-3 with TRBJ2-1; tentatively, D is TRBD2 (6 bases). Germline V gives CDR1 ENHRY, CDR2 SYGVKD. The CDR3 has 16 amino acids. Trimming left V 5 bases short and J 6 bases short, with 20 bases between. DNA for the CDR3: TGTGCCATCAGTATGCGTCGCGGGGCCACCTCCAATGAGCAGTTCTTC. Its translation is CAISMRRGATSNEQFF.

This clone turned up a few times. The chain uses TRBV7-9 and TRBJ2-2; 7 nucleotides match TRBD1. Germline lookup yields CDR1 SEHNR and CDR2 FQNEAQ (reference sequence). CDR3 length: 15 amino acids. The junction had 7 bases not matched to a gene; V was cut back by 5 bases and J by 4 bases. Here the CDR3 reads CASSRGQAGTGELFF. CDR3 sequence (DNA): TGTGCCAGCAGCCGAGGACAGGCGGGCACCGGGGAGCTGTTTTTT.

This clone was detected a few times. The chain employs TRBV28 and TRBJ2-5; D is possibly TRBD1 (5 bases). This CDR3 region has 12 residues. The germline V gene has CDR1 MDHEN and CDR2 SYDVKM. V was cut by 6 bases and J by 6 bases, with 11 bases left in between. The CDR3 DNA follows: TGTGCCAGCAGCCTAGGGGTCCAGACCCAGTACTTC. The encoded protein is CASSLGVQTQYF.

This clone showed up just a few times. CDR3: CASSEGGVGQETQYF. In DNA form, the CDR3 reads TGTGCCAGCAGTGAGGGCGGGGTGGGGCAAGAGACCCAGTACTTC. The chain combines TRBV2 with TRBJ2-5; D perhaps matches TRBD2 (6 bases). CDR3 length: 15 amino acids. The ends were cut back, 3 bases at V and 2 bases at J, with 13 bases in the middle. Germline V gives CDR1 SNHLY, CDR2 FYNNEI.

The rearrangement uses TRBV28 and TRBJ1-2, with TRBD1 matching 8 bases. After removal of 6 bases from V and 13 bases from J, the junction contained 7 bases not matched to a gene. The CDR3 loop spans 11 amino acids. Looked up from germline, CDR1 is MDHEN and CDR2 is SYDVKM. Here the CDR3 reads CASSPRTGPTF. Here the CDR3 DNA reads TGTGCCAGCAGCCCACGGACAGGGCCCACCTTC.

Remarks on this clone: This sample includes further DNA sequences coding for the same CDR3. The chain uses TRBV18 and TRBJ1-2; tentatively, D is TRBD1 (6 bases). CDR1 is KGHSH, CDR2 LQKENI, per germline. The CDR3 sequence is 13 residues long. Trimming took off 3 bases at V and 4 bases at J, with 9 bases between the two ends. The CDR3 loop reads CASSPDRIYGYTF. In DNA, the CDR3 is TGTGCCAGCTCACCCGACAGGATCTATGGCTACACCTTC.

This clone was observed a few times. The V gene is TRBV18, the J gene TRBJ1-6; 10 positions agree with TRBD1. Per germline, CDR1 KGHSH and CDR2 LQKENI. The CDR3 is made up of 16 amino acids. V shed 3 bases, J shed 10 bases, and the junction held 9 bases outside the gene matches. CDR3 nucleotides: TGTGCCAGCTCACCTATAGCCGGGACAGGGGAATCACCCCTCCACTTT. This translates into CASSPIAGTGESPLHF.

The chain has TRBV2 and TRBJ1-5; 7 nucleotides line up with TRBD1. CDR1 is SNHLY and CDR2 is FYNNEI in the germline V gene. V was clipped by 7 bases and J by 11 bases; unmatched bases: 8. CDR3 length: 12 amino acids. Written as DNA, the CDR3 is TGTGCCAGCACCCGAGGACAGGAGTCCCAGCATTTT. Translated: CASTRGQESQHF.

This clone came up a few times. This chain links TRBV6-6 with TRBJ2-1; 7 nucleotides agree with TRBD2. Germline CDR1 MNHNY, CDR2 SVGAGI (reference sequence). This CDR3 comprises 15 residues. Trimming took 4 bases from V and 7 from J; bases not matched to a gene: 10. CDR3 sequence reads: CASSSLAAVTNEQFF. CDR3 coding DNA: TGTGCCAGCAGTTCCCTAGCGGCTGTAACGAATGAGCAGTTCTTC.

J is TRBJ2-2 and V is TRBV5-6; TRBD2 aligns across 7 bases. Germline-derived CDR1 and CDR2 are SGHDT and YYEEEE. The CDR3 runs 16 residues. V lost 4 bases to trimming and J lost 5 bases; unmatched junction nucleotides: 11. The CDR3 bases are TGTGCCAGCAGCGACCGGGAGCGGGGAGTTACCGGGGAGCTGTTTTTT. Encoded protein: CASSDRERGVTGELFF.